What follows are 5 T cell receptor beta chains derived from one specimen sequenced in a study of shared clonotypes between healthy human individuals. Measured with immunoSEQ multiplex PCR; TCRdb has only the in-frame clones, and not every one. This table holds about 480,000 clones, 79% found once. The sample was PBMCs. The receptors shown here come from a woman in her 40s in good health. Some clones in this sample may be carry-over from other donors' samples.

The rearrangement joins TRBV2 to TRBJ2-1; 9 bases fit TRBD2. Germline-derived CDR1 and CDR2 are SNHLY and FYNNEI. This CDR3 spans 14 amino acids. The junction had 6 bases not matched to a gene; V was cut back by 6 bases and J by 6 bases. Written as DNA, the CDR3 is TGTGCCAGCAGAATCCGCGGGAGGGTCAATGAGCAGTTCTTC. The encoded protein is CASRIRGRVNEQFF.

This clone was recorded only once. The rearrangement links TRBV6-1 to TRBJ2-1, with 13 bases lining up with TRBD2. This CDR3 has 14 amino acids. CDR1 and CDR2 from the germline V gene are MNHNS and SASEGT. J gave up 9 bases and V 8 bases, and 7 bases lay outside the gene matches. The CDR3 sequence is CASGLAGAGVEQFF. The CDR3 DNA reads as TGTGCCAGCGGACTAGCGGGAGCAGGGGTTGAGCAGTTCTTC.

The chain couples TRBV4-3 to TRBJ2-5; TRBD1 matches 7 bases. The better agreement between TRBJ2-7 and the DNA end casts doubt on the J call. The germline V gene has CDR1 LGHNA and CDR2 YSLEER. The CDR3 contains 15 residues. This chain's CDR3 is CASSQDRGGAYEQYF. The CDR3, as DNA: TGCGCCAGCAGCCAAGATAGAGGGGGCGCCTACGAGCAGTACTTC.

J is TRBJ2-2 and V is TRBV18, with D unresolved. V shed 0 bases and J shed 8 bases, with 7 bases lying between them. Germline-derived CDR1 and CDR2 are KGHSH and LQKENI. This CDR3 is built from 13 residues. The CDR3 is CASSPPLPGELFF. CDR3 DNA sequence: TGTGCCAGCTCACCACCTTTGCCGGGGGAGCTGTTTTTT.

CDR3 bases: TGTGCCTGGAGTAGCGGGAGGGCCTTCGAGCAGTACTTC. Encoded protein: CAWSSGRAFEQYF. The chain has TRBV30 and TRBJ2-7; TRBD2 matches 10 bases. Germline assignment: CDR1 GTSNPN and CDR2 SVGIG (reference sequence). The length of the CDR3 is 13 residues. V lost 2 bases to trimming and J lost 6 bases; unmatched junction nucleotides: 4.